This entry lists 2 T cell receptor beta chains sequenced from one sample in a study of Ad26.COV2.S vaccination and SARS-CoV-2 variants. Documented treatment: over 15 received Ad26.COV2.S at low or high dose, single or two shots; about five received placebo; per-sample allocation not given. Following the first vaccine or placebo injection, samples were taken on day 63. The repertoire was sequenced with immunoSEQ multiplex PCR; TCRdb's copy has only in-frame clones and lacks some. The table records a few hundred thousand clones, 83% of them present only once. The sample consisted of peripheral blood, taken in a trial of Ad26.COV2.S vaccine versus placebo. These receptors originate from a person between 18 and 65 years old who received the Ad26.COV2.S COVID-19 vaccine or a placebo.

V is TRBV6-5 and J is TRBJ2-2; 7 nucleotides match TRBD1. V shed 7 bases and J 4 bases; nucleotides not matched to a gene: 3. CDR3 length equals 13 residues. From germline, CDR1 is MNHEY and CDR2 SVGAGI. The CDR3 DNA reads as TGTGCCAGCAAGACAGGGCTCACCGGGGAGCTGTTTTTT. Translated, it gives CASKTGLTGELFF.

The chain uses TRBV19 and TRBJ1-2, with TRBD1 matching over 10 bases. Germline CDR1 LNHDA, CDR2 SQIVND (reference sequence). With V trimmed by 7 bases and J by 3 bases, 8 bases remained unmatched. This CDR3 comprises 15 residues. The CDR3 is CASTTRQGADYGYTF. CDR3 nucleotide sequence: TGTGCCAGTACCACAAGACAGGGGGCCGACTATGGCTACACCTTC.